These T cell receptor beta chains were read from a single sample in a study of molecular identifiers for immune sequencing clone quantification. From the PCR reads, TCRdb called clonotypes with MiXCR, one entry per CDR3 protein. The table lists around 470,000 distinct CDR3 sequences, around a fifth of them singletons. The sequencing sample was made of naive CD8+ T cells from blood, with Jurkat cell RNA spiked in. These receptors all stem from a human donor in good health. Some libraries in this study had Jurkat cell RNA spiked in. The CDR3 runs from the conserved cysteine through the conserved F or W. A D gene is named only where the DNA matches it firmly. The size field is filled for only some rows; it gives once, few, many or a size class.

J: TRBJ2-6
D: NA
V: TRBV27
size: NA
DNA: TGTGCCAGCAGTTCGATGACAGTCTCTGGGGCCAACGTCCTGACTTTC
CDR3: CASSSMTVSGANVLTF

J: TRBJ2-3
D: TRBD1
V: TRBV5-5
size: few
DNA: TGTGCCAGCAGCCCGGACAGGGCCGCGTGGACGCAGTATTTT
CDR3: CASSPDRAAWTQYF

J: TRBJ2-7
D: NA
V: TRBV7-9
size: once
DNA: TGTGCCAGCAGCTTCGCAGAGGGCTCCTACGAGCAGTACTTC
CDR3: CASSFAEGSYEQYF

J: TRBJ2-7
D: TRBD1
V: TRBV7-2
size: few
DNA: TGTGCCAGCAGCTTAGAAGGGACAGGGGCTTTCTACGAGCAGTACTTC
CDR3: CASSLEGTGAFYEQYF

J: TRBJ1-6
D: TRBD1
V: TRBV20-1
size: NA
DNA: TGCGGTGCTTTCCCTGAGGGACAGGGTTTAATTTCACCCCTCCACTTT
CDR3: CGAFPEGQGLISPLHF

J: TRBJ2-7
D: TRBD2
V: TRBV30
size: NA
DNA: TGTGCCTGGACTAGCGGACAATCCTACGAGCAGTACTTC
CDR3: CAWTSGQSYEQYF

J: TRBJ2-1
D: NA
V: TRBV28
size: NA
DNA: TGTGCCAGCACCTTGGGGACTCCCTACAATGAGCAGCTCTTC
CDR3: CASTLGTPYNEQLF

J: TRBJ2-2
D: NA
V: TRBV19
size: NA
DNA: TGTGCCAGTAGGTTCGGGGTCACCGGGGAGCTGTTTTTT
CDR3: CASRFGVTGELFF

J: TRBJ2-3
D: NA
V: TRBV11-2
size: few
DNA: TGTGCCAGCAGCTTAGGGTTCGGATTAGCGGACTTCACAGATACGCAGTATTTT
CDR3: CASSLGFGLADFTDTQYF

J: TRBJ1-1
D: NA
V: TRBV18
size: NA
DNA: TGTGCCAGCTCACCACCTTCCGCTAATGAAGCTTTCTTT
CDR3: CASSPPSANEAFF

J: TRBJ2-7
D: TRBD1
V: TRBV5-1
size: NA
DNA: TGCGCCAGCAGCTTGGAGACAGGGGGTTCGGACGAGCAGTACTTC
CDR3: CASSLETGGSDEQYF

J: TRBJ2-7
D: NA
V: TRBV20-1
size: NA
DNA: TGCAGTGCTAGAGATGGAGGGAGCTACGAGCAGTACTTC
CDR3: CSARDGGSYEQYF

J: TRBJ2-7
D: TRBD2
V: TRBV27
size: NA
DNA: TGTGCCAGCGGTTTTGCCCCGGGTAGCGGGGACTACGAGCAGTACTTC
CDR3: CASGFAPGSGDYEQYF

J: TRBJ1-5
D: NA
V: TRBV6-2/TRBV6-3
size: NA
DNA: TGTGCCAGCAGTTACTCCATTCAGCCCCAGCATTTT
CDR3: CASSYSIQPQHF

J: TRBJ2-1
D: NA
V: TRBV4-3
size: NA
DNA: TGCGCCAGCAGCCAAGATGCGGCGGGGGCGTATTACAATGAGCAGTTCTTC
CDR3: CASSQDAAGAYYNEQFF

J: TRBJ2-1
D: NA
V: TRBV7-9
size: few
DNA: TGTGCCAGCAGCTTTGAAATTAGCGAATATGAGCAGTTCTTC
CDR3: CASSFEISEYEQFF

J: TRBJ2-7
D: NA
V: TRBV12-5
size: few
DNA: TGTGCTAGTGGTTTGTTTACAGAGCAGTACTTC
CDR3: CASGLFTEQYF

J: TRBJ2-1
D: NA
V: TRBV4-1
size: NA
DNA: TGCGCCAGCAGCCTCACGATATACAATGAGCAGTTCTTC
CDR3: CASSLTIYNEQFF

J: TRBJ1-1
D: NA
V: TRBV2
size: many
DNA: TGTGCCAGCAGGGAAAGTTACGTCGAAGCTTTCTTT
CDR3: CASRESYVEAFF

J: TRBJ1-1
D: NA
V: TRBV18
size: many
DNA: TGTGCCAGCTCACCACCGACAGATATGAACACTGAAGCTTTCTTT
CDR3: CASSPPTDMNTEAFF

J: TRBJ2-7
D: NA
V: TRBV7-9
size: many
DNA: TGTGCCAGCAGCTTACTCCGCTACGAGCAGTACTTC
CDR3: CASSLLRYEQYF

J: TRBJ1-2
D: TRBD1
V: TRBV20-1
size: NA
DNA: TGCAGTGCTTCCATCCGGGACAGGTGGCAAGCCTATGGCTACGCCTTC
CDR3: CSASIRDRWQAYGYAF

J: TRBJ2-7
D: NA
V: TRBV12-3/TRBV12-4
size: few
DNA: TGTGCCAGCAGTTTAATTGTGTTCCACGAGCAGTACTTC
CDR3: CASSLIVFHEQYF

J: TRBJ2-1
D: TRBD2
V: TRBV11-2
size: NA
DNA: TGTGCCAGCAGCGGAGGACTAGACAATGAGCAGTTCTTC
CDR3: CASSGGLDNEQFF

J: TRBJ1-1
D: NA
V: TRBV7-9
size: many
DNA: TGTGCCAGCAGCCAGGTTCCAGGGGCGATTTCGAACACTGAAGCTTTCTTT
CDR3: CASSQVPGAISNTEAFF

J: TRBJ2-7
D: TRBD1
V: TRBV6-1
size: many
DNA: TGTGCCAGCAGCGACTACCGGACAGGGAGGTACGAGCAGTACTTC
CDR3: CASSDYRTGRYEQYF

J: TRBJ2-3
D: TRBD2
V: TRBV9
size: few
DNA: TGTGCCAGCAGCGTAGGTGGACTAGCAGCAGATACGCAGTATTTT
CDR3: CASSVGGLAADTQYF

J: TRBJ2-3
D: TRBD1
V: TRBV7-2
size: many
DNA: TGTGCCAGCAGCTCCCGACAGGGCCATAGCACAGATACGCAGTATTTT
CDR3: CASSSRQGHSTDTQYF

J: TRBJ1-1
D: TRBD1
V: TRBV20-1
size: many
DNA: TGCAGTGCTAGAGAATTGACAGGGACGAACACTGAAGCTTTCTTT
CDR3: CSARELTGTNTEAFF

J: TRBJ1-1
D: TRBD1
V: TRBV29-1
size: many
DNA: TGCAGCGTTGAAGGAAACAGGGGGAACACTGAAGCTTTCTTT
CDR3: CSVEGNRGNTEAFF

J: TRBJ2-7
D: TRBD2
V: TRBV6-2/TRBV6-3
size: many
DNA: TGTGCCAGCAGTTACCTGCGGGAGGACTCCTACGAGCAGTACTTC
CDR3: CASSYLREDSYEQYF

J: TRBJ1-1
D: NA
V: TRBV27
size: NA
DNA: TGTGCCAGCAGTTCGCGTAGACTGAACACTGAAGCTTTCTTT
CDR3: CASSSRRLNTEAFF

J: TRBJ1-1
D: TRBD1
V: TRBV12-3/TRBV12-4
size: NA
DNA: TGTGCCAGCAGCACCGGACAGGGGTGGACTGAAGCTTTCTTT
CDR3: CASSTGQGWTEAFF

J: TRBJ2-5
D: TRBD2
V: TRBV12-3/TRBV12-4
size: NA
DNA: TGTGCCAGCAGTGAATACCGACTAGCGGGAAGTCAAGAGACCCAGTACTTC
CDR3: CASSEYRLAGSQETQYF

J: TRBJ2-7
D: NA
V: TRBV27
size: many
DNA: TGTGCCAGCACCTCAGCGGGCGAGCAGTACTTC
CDR3: CASTSAGEQYF

J: TRBJ1-5
D: NA
V: TRBV6-5
size: many
DNA: TGTGCCAGCAGCCCCGGACTGTCGGCGCTGAGCAATCAGCCCCAGCATTTT
CDR3: CASSPGLSALSNQPQHF

J: TRBJ2-7
D: NA
V: TRBV20-1
size: NA
DNA: TGCAGTGCTAGATACAGCTTTTCCTACGAGCAGTACTTC
CDR3: CSARYSFSYEQYF

J: TRBJ2-5
D: TRBD1
V: TRBV6-1
size: NA
DNA: TGTGCCGGCGGACAGGGTGTCCTTCAAGAGACCCAGTACTTC
CDR3: CAGGQGVLQETQYF

J: TRBJ2-3
D: NA
V: TRBV4-1
size: many
DNA: TGCGCCAGCAGCCAAGATATCCGGCCAGAGACGCAGTATTTT
CDR3: CASSQDIRPETQYF

J: TRBJ2-7
D: NA
V: TRBV7-6
size: few
DNA: TGTGCCAGCAGCTCCCGAATGGGAGAGCAGTACTTC
CDR3: CASSSRMGEQYF

J: TRBJ1-3
D: NA
V: TRBV4-2
size: few
DNA: TGTGCCAGCAGCCCATCCGGGACATCTGGAAACACCATATATTTT
CDR3: CASSPSGTSGNTIYF

J: TRBJ2-1
D: TRBD1
V: TRBV7-6
size: NA
DNA: TGTGCCAGCAGCTTAACCCCGCCAGACAGGGACAATGAGCAGCTCTTC
CDR3: CASSLTPPDRDNEQLF

J: TRBJ1-2
D: TRBD1
V: TRBV27
size: few
DNA: TGTGCCAGCAGTCCCGGACAGGGACGTACCTATGGCTACACCTTC
CDR3: CASSPGQGRTYGYTF

J: TRBJ2-1
D: NA
V: TRBV5-1
size: many
DNA: TGCGCCAGCAGCGATACCGGGACTCCCGAGTTCTTC
CDR3: CASSDTGTPEFF

J: TRBJ2-3
D: NA
V: TRBV5-4
size: many
DNA: TGTGCCAGCAGCGGGGGACGGGAAAACCCAGATACGCAGTATTTT
CDR3: CASSGGRENPDTQYF

J: TRBJ2-2
D: NA
V: TRBV13
size: many
DNA: TGTGCCAGCAGCCCGGACTGGACCCGGGAGCTGTTTTTT
CDR3: CASSPDWTRELFF

J: TRBJ2-7
D: NA
V: TRBV27
size: NA
DNA: TGTGCCAGCAGTCCATACGCAAGGACCTACGAGCAGTACTTC
CDR3: CASSPYARTYEQYF

J: TRBJ1-5
D: NA
V: TRBV27
size: many
DNA: TGTGCCAGCAGTTTATATGGAGATCAGCCCCAGCATTTT
CDR3: CASSLYGDQPQHF

J: TRBJ2-2
D: NA
V: TRBV24-1
size: many
DNA: TGTGCCACCAGTGACCCGAACACCGGGGAGCTGTTTTTT
CDR3: CATSDPNTGELFF

J: TRBJ1-5
D: TRBD1
V: TRBV7-9
size: many
DNA: TGTGCCAGCAGCGGCACACCGGGACAGGGGTTCCCGGTCGGCAATCAGCCCCAGCATTTT
CDR3: CASSGTPGQGFPVGNQPQHF

J: TRBJ1-3
D: NA
V: TRBV6-2/TRBV6-3
size: many
DNA: TGTGCCAGCAGTCACGGACGTTCCTCTGGAAACACCATATATTTT
CDR3: CASSHGRSSGNTIYF

J: TRBJ2-5
D: NA
V: TRBV11-2
size: many
DNA: TGTGCCAGCAGCTTAGATTACGGCAGCGAAGAGACCCAGTACTTC
CDR3: CASSLDYGSEETQYF

J: TRBJ2-7
D: TRBD2
V: TRBV4-1
size: NA
DNA: TGCGCCAGCAGCCAAGGAGCGGGGAACACCTACGAGCAGTACTTC
CDR3: CASSQGAGNTYEQYF

J: TRBJ2-3
D: TRBD2
V: TRBV11-3
size: NA
DNA: TGTGCCAGCAGCCATGGGACTAGCGGGCCTAGCACAGATACGCAGTATTTT
CDR3: CASSHGTSGPSTDTQYF

J: TRBJ2-7
D: TRBD2
V: TRBV20-1
size: NA
DNA: TGCAGTGCTAGAGATGGGCTAGCGGGAGCCTACGAGCAGTACTTC
CDR3: CSARDGLAGAYEQYF

J: TRBJ1-1
D: NA
V: TRBV5-1
size: NA
DNA: TGCGCCAGCAGCTTGAACTCCATACTTAACCCTGAAGCTTTCTTT
CDR3: CASSLNSILNPEAFF

J: TRBJ2-7
D: NA
V: TRBV10-3
size: once
DNA: TGTGCCATCGGTGAGGTTGCGGGATACGAGCAGTACTTC
CDR3: CAIGEVAGYEQYF

J: TRBJ2-5
D: NA
V: TRBV28
size: NA
DNA: TGTGCCAGCAGTTTCGGGCGGTATCTCCAAGAGACCCAGTACTTC
CDR3: CASSFGRYLQETQYF

J: TRBJ1-4
D: NA
V: TRBV11-2
size: few
DNA: TGTGCCAGCAGCTCCCCGGGAGGGGAGGTGGATGAAAAACTGTTTTTT
CDR3: CASSSPGGEVDEKLFF